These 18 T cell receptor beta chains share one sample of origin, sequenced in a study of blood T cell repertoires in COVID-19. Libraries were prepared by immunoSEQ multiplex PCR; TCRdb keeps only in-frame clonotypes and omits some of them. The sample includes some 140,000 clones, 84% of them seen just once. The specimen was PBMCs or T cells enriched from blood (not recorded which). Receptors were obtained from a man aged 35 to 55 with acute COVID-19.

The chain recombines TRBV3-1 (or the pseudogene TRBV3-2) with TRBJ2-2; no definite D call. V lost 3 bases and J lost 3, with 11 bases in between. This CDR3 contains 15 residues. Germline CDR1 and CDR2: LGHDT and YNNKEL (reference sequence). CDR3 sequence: CASSQRRVDTGELFF. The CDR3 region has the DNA TGTGCCAGCAGCCAGCGAAGAGTTGACACCGGGGAGCTGTTTTTT.

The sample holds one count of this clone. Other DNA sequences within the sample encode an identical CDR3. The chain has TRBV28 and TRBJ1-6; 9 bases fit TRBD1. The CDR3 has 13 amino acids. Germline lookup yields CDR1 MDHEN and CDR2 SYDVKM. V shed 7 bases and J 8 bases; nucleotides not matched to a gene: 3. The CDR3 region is CASKTGGDSPLHF. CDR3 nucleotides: TGTGCCAGCAAAACAGGGGGCGATTCACCCCTCCACTTT.

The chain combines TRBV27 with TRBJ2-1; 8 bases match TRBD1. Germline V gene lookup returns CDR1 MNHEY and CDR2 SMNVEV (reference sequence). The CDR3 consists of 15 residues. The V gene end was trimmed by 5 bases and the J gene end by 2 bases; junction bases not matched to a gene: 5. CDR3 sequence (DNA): TGTGCCAGCAGTATCCGACAGGGGACCTACAATGAGCAGTTCTTC. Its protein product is CASSIRQGTYNEQFF.

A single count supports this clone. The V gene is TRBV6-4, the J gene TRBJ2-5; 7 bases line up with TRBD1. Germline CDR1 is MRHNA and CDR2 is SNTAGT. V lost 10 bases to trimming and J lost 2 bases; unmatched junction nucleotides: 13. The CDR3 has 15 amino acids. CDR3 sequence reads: CANPTKDRVQETQYF. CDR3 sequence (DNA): TGTGCCAACCCGACTAAAGACAGGGTACAAGAGACCCAGTACTTC.

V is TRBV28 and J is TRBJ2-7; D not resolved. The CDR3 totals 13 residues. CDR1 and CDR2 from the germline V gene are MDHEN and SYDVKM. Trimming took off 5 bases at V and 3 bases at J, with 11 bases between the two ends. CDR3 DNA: TGTGCCAGCAGTCCTCAGGTAATCTACGAGCAGTACTTC. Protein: CASSPQVIYEQYF.

In nucleotides, the CDR3 is TGTGCCAGCAGCCCTCACCCGGGAAGCAATCAGCCCCAGCATTTT. The encoded protein is CASSPHPGSNQPQHF. The chain combines TRBV5-6 with TRBJ1-5; D gene uncertain. Per the germline V gene, CDR1 is SGHDT and CDR2 is YYEEEE. The CDR3 extends over 15 amino acids. The V end lost 4 bases, the J end lost 1 base, and 12 bases lay between the germline ends.

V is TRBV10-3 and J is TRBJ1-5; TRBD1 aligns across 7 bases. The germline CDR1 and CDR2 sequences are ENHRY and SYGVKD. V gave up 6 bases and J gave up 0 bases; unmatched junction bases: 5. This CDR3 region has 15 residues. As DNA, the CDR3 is TGTGCCATCAGCCCGGGACAGACTAGCAATCAGCCCCAGCATTTT. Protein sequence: CAISPGQTSNQPQHF.

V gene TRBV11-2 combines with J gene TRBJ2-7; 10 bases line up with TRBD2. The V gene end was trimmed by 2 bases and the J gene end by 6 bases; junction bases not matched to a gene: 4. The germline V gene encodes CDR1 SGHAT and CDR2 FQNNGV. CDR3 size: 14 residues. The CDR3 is CASSLTSGEGEQYF. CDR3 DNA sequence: TGTGCCAGCAGCTTAACTAGCGGGGAAGGCGAGCAGTACTTC.

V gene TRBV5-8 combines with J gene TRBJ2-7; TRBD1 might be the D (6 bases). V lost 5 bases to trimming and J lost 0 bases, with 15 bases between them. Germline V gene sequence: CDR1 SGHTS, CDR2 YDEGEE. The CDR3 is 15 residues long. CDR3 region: CASSLWTARSYEQYF. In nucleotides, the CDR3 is TGTGCCAGCAGTTTATGGACAGCTCGCTCCTACGAGCAGTACTTC.

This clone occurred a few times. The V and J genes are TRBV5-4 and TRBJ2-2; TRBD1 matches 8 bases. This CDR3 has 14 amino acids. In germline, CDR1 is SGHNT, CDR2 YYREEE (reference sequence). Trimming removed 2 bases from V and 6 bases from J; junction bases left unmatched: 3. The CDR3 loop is CASSFTGGSGELFF. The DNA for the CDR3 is TGTGCCAGCAGCTTTACAGGGGGGTCCGGGGAGCTGTTTTTT.

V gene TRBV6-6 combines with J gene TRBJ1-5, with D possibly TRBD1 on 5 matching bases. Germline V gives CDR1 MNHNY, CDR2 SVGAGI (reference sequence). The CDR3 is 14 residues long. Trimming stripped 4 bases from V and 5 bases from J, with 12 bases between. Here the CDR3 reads CASSSVGGDQPQHF. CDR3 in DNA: TGTGCCAGCAGTTCCGTGGGGGGGGATCAGCCCCAGCATTTT.

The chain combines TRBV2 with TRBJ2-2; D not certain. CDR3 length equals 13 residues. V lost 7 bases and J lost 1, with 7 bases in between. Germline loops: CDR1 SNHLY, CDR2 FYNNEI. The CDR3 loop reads CASNRENTGELFF. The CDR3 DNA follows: TGTGCCAGCAATAGAGAGAACACCGGGGAGCTGTTTTTT.

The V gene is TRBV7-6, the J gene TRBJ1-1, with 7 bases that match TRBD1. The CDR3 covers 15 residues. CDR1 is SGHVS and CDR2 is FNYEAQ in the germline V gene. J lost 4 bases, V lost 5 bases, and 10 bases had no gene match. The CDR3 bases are TGTGCCAGCAGCAGACAGGGAAGTGAAGGCACTGAAGCTTTCTTT. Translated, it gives CASSRQGSEGTEAFF.

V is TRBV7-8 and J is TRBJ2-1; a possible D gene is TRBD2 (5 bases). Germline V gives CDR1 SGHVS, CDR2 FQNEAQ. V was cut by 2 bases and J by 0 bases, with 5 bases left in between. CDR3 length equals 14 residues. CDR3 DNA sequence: TGTGCCAGCAGCTTACGGGGCTCCTACAATGAGCAGTTCTTC. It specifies CASSLRGSYNEQFF.

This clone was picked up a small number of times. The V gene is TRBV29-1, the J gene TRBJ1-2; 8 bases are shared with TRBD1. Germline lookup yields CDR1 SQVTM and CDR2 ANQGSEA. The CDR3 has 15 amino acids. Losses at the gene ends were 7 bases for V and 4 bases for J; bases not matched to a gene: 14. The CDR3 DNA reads TGCAGCGCCCAACCGAACTCTGACAGGGGCTATGGCTACACCTTC. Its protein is CSAQPNSDRGYGYTF. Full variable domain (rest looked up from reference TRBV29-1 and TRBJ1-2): SAVISQKPSRDICQRGTSLTIQCQVDSQVTMMFWYRQQPGQSLTLIATANQGSEATYESGFVIDKFPISRPNLTFSTLTVSNMSPEDSSIYLCSAQPNSDRGYGYTFGSGTRLTVV.

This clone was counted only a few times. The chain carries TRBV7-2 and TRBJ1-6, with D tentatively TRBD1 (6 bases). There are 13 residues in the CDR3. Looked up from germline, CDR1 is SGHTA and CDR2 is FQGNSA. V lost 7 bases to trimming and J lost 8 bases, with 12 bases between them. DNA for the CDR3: TGTGCCAGCACTTACTACAGGGATTCACCCCTCCACTTT. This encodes CASTYYRDSPLHF.

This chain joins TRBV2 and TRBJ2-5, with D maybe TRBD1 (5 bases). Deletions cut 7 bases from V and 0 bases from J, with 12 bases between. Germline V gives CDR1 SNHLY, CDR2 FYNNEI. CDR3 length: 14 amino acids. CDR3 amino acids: CASKEGANQETQYF. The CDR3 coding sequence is TGTGCCAGCAAGGAAGGGGCAAACCAAGAGACCCAGTACTTC.

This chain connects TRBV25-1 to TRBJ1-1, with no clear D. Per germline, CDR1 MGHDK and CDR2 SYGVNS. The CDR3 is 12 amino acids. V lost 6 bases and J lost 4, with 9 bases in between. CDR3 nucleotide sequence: TGTGCCAGCAGGGAGACGGGCACTGAAGCTTTCTTT. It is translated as CASRETGTEAFF.